The next 2 T cell receptor beta chains were all read from a single sample in a study of blood T cell repertoires in COVID-19. Produced via immunoSEQ multiplex PCR; TCRdb's table is partial and in-frame only. The sample includes 110,000 or so clones, less than 85% of them seen just once. The sample consisted of peripheral blood. These receptors came from a human donor in a cohort sampled during active or convalescent COVID-19.

The chain uses TRBV7-9 and TRBJ1-1; a weak D match, TRBD1 (5 bases). V was cut by 5 bases and J by 0 bases, with 13 bases left in between. The germline CDR1 and CDR2 sequences are SEHNR and FQNEAQ (reference sequence). The CDR3 extends over 15 amino acids. The CDR3 is CASSQSGGVNTEAFF. The CDR3 DNA sequence: TGTGCCAGCAGCCAGTCTGGGGGGGTGAACACTGAAGCTTTCTTT. The entire variable domain, with the rest obtained from reference TRBV7-9 and TRBJ1-1, is as follows: DTGVSQNPRHKITKRGQNVTFRCDPISEHNRLYWYRQTLGQGPEFLTYFQNEAQLEKSRLLSDRFSAERPKGSFSTLEIQRTEQGDSAMYLCASSQSGGVNTEAFFGQGTRLTVV.

The sample holds a few counts of this clone. The V and J genes are TRBV19 and TRBJ1-2, with 8 bases fitting TRBD1. V lost 4 bases and J lost 3; bases outside the gene matches: 10. The CDR3 has 16 residues. CDR1 is LNHDA, CDR2 SQIVND, per germline (reference sequence). The CDR3: CASSTTDRAFYYGYTF. CDR3 nucleotide sequence: TGTGCCAGTAGTACCACGGACAGGGCGTTTTACTATGGCTACACCTTC.